This T cell receptor beta chain was sequenced during a study of T cells in Graves' hyperthyroidism and ophthalmopathy. Study-level points and caveats: Most clonotypes expanded in thyroid above 0.001 were likewise present in blood. In the analysis, a 13 V-J model separated ophthalmopathy from stable hyperthyroidism.

With respect to this clonotype: What it binds is not known.

Exclusion followed for patients with uncontrolled infection, other autoimmune disease, pregnancy or lactation. Based on clinical symptoms, serum thyroxine and TRAb, thyroid ultrasound and orbital computed tomography, diagnoses were reached. The CDR3 covers 15 residues. Germline loops: CDR1 DFQATT, CDR2 SNEGSKA (reference sequence). V was clipped by 0 bases and J by 4 bases, with 13 bases between them. RNA transcripts served as the template for amplifying TCR beta CDR3 regions. HTBI primers were employed in a first-round RT-PCR of the TCR CDR3. One entry per CDR3 protein results from TCRdb running MiXCR on the multiplex PCR reads. The top ten hold just under 40% of the sample, which has about 290,000 distinct CDR3 sequences, approximately 18% seen once.

The chain joins TRBV20-1 to TRBJ1-5; D gene ambiguous. Specimen: blood. The TCR sequence derives from a man aged 50-59 years with Graves' ophthalmopathy. CDR3 loop: CSAREGRSFNQPQHF. In DNA, the CDR3 is TGCAGTGCTAGAGAAGGGCGGTCGTTTAATCAGCCCCAGCATTTT.